This T cell receptor beta chain was found in a study of shared clonotypes between healthy human individuals. Generated by immunoSEQ multiplex PCR, the TCRdb table keeps only in-frame clones and is missing some. The sample consists of fewer than 600,000 clones, over 60% of them appearing once. Germline V gives CDR1 SGHNT, CDR2 YYREEE (reference sequence). CDR3 length equals 15 residues. V dropped 2 bases and J dropped 3 bases, with 14 bases sitting between them. Sequencing was done on a sample of PBMCs. This chain connects TRBV5-4 to TRBJ2-5; D unclear. This receptor was identified in a woman aged 35 to 49 in good health. Some clones in this sample may be carry-over from other donors' samples. CDR3 amino acids: CASSFSWRTKETQYF. The CDR3 DNA sequence: TGTGCCAGCAGCTTTTCTTGGAGAACTAAAGAGACCCAGTACTTC.